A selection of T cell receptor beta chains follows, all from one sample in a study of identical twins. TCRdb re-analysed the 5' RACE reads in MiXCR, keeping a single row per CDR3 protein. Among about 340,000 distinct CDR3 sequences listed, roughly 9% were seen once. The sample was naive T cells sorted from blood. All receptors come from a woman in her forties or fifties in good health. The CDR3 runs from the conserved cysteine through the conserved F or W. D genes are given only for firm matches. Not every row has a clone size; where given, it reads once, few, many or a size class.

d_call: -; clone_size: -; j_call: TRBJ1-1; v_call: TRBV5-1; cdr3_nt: TGCGCCAGCAGCACAGAGACAGGACCGAACACTGAAGCTTTCTTT; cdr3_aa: CASSTETGPNTEAFF
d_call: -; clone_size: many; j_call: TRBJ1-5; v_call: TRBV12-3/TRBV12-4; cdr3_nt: TGTGCCAGCAGTTTCGGGCGGGGAAGTGAGGAGTCCCAGCATTTT; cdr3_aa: CASSFGRGSEESQHF
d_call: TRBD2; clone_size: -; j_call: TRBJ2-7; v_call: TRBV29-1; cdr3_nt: TGCAGCGTTGATGAGGCGGGAGCCCCCTACGAGCAGTACTTC; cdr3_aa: CSVDEAGAPYEQYF
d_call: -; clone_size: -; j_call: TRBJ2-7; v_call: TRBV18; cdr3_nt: TGTGCCAGCTCACCCCGGGAGCTCGTCGGGCAGTACTTC; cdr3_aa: CASSPRELVGQYF
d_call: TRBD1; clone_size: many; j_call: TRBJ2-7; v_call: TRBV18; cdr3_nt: TGTGCCAGCTCACCGGGACAGGCCTGGGAGCAGTACTTC; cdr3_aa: CASSPGQAWEQYF
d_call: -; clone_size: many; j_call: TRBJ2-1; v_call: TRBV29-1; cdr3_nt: TGCAGCGGCTTCGTACCTAAGGGGCGGACCAATGAGCAGTTCTTC; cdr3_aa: CSGFVPKGRTNEQFF
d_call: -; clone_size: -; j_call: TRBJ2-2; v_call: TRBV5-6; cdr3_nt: TGTGCCAGCAGCCCCCTGGGACCAAGGGACGGGGAGCTGTTTTTT; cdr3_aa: CASSPLGPRDGELFF
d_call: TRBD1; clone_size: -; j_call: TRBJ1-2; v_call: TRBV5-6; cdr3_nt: TGTGCCAGCAGTTACACCGGGACAGGAGTTAACTATGGCTACACCTTC; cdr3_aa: CASSYTGTGVNYGYTF
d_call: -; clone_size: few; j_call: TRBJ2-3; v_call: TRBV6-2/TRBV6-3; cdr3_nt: TGTGCCAGCAGAGCCCTACAGAGTTTTAGATCAGATACGCAGTATTTT; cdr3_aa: CASRALQSFRSDTQYF
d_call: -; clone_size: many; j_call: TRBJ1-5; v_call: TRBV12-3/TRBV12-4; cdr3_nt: TGTGCCAGCAGTCCATTGTCTTTGGTTAGCAATCAGCCCCAGCATTTT; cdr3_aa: CASSPLSLVSNQPQHF
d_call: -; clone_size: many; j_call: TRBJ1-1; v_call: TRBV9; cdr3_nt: TGTGCCAGCAGCTGGGGTGGGAACACTGAAGCTTTCTTT; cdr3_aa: CASSWGGNTEAFF
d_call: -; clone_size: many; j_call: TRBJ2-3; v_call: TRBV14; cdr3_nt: TGTGCCAGCAGCCCTATCACCTTTGGAGGCACAGATACGCAGTATTTT; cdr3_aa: CASSPITFGGTDTQYF
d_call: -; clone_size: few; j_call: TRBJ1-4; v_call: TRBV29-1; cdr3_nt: TGCGGGGGCAAGGATGAAAAACTGTTTTTT; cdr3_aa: CGGKDEKLFF
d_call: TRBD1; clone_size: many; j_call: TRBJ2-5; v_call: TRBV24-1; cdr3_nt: TGTGCCACCAGTGATTCGGGACAGGCCCATGGGGCCCAGTACTTC; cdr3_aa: CATSDSGQAHGAQYF